The 32 T cell receptor beta chains below all came from one sample that was sequenced in a study of CD8 T cells in Susac syndrome. RNA in amounts of 0.5 to 1 ug was reverse transcribed with random hexamers. TCRdb redid the calling of the immunoSEQ multiplex PCR reads with MiXCR, one entry per CDR3 protein. The table lists approximately 190,000 distinct CDR3 sequences, more than 90% of them singletons. Sequencing was carried out using CD4+ T cells from PBMCs. The receptors come from a human donor with multiple sclerosis.

The chain has TRBV6-1 and TRBJ2-1; TRBD1 matches at 11 bases. The CDR3 totals 17 residues. V was clipped by 8 bases and J by 6 bases; unmatched bases: 15. Germline CDR1 and CDR2: MNHNS and SASEGT. In DNA, the CDR3 is TGTGCCAGCCGCCACCCCAACCCGGGACAGGGGGGCAATGAGCAGTTCTTC. This sequence encodes CASRHPNPGQGGNEQFF.

The genes are TRBV7-9 and TRBJ1-2; 7 nucleotides match TRBD1. The CDR3 totals 13 residues. Germline trimming cut 3 bases from V and 6 bases from J; bases unmatched to any gene: 4. In germline, CDR1 is SEHNR, CDR2 FQNEAQ (reference sequence). CDR3 loop: CASSLRGLNGYTF. DNA of the CDR3: TGTGCCAGCAGCTTGAGGGGGCTGAATGGCTACACCTTC.

V usage is TRBV3-1 and J usage is TRBJ1-2, with 9 bases fitting TRBD1. CDR1 and CDR2 from the germline V gene are LGHDT and YNNKEL (reference sequence). The ends lost 8 bases at V and 3 bases at J; junction bases unmatched: 10. This CDR3 comprises 15 residues. This CDR3 is CASYSPGTGYYGYTF. As DNA, the CDR3 is TGTGCCAGCTACTCTCCCGGGACAGGGTACTATGGCTACACCTTC.

This clonotype came up once. The chain has TRBV19 and TRBJ2-5; the D call may be TRBD1 or TRBD2 (5 bases each). In germline, CDR1 is LNHDA, CDR2 SQIVND (reference sequence). This CDR3 spans 14 amino acids. Between the trimmed V and J ends, which lost 4 bases and 5 bases, there was a span of 14 bases. CDR3 in DNA: TGTGCCAGTAGTAAGGCCGGGACGCGGGAGACCCAGTACTTC. Translating it yields CASSKAGTRETQYF.

V is TRBV2 and J is TRBJ1-1; TRBD1 is a possible D gene (5 bases). V dropped 6 bases and J dropped 1 base, with 18 bases sitting between them. The germline CDR1 and CDR2 sequences are SNHLY and FYNNEI. The CDR3 covers 16 residues. In DNA form, the CDR3 reads TGTGCCAGCAGCCTAAGGGAGGGACCCCCGAACACTGAAGCTTTCTTT. Translating gives CASSLREGPPNTEAFF.

This clonotype was observed a handful of times. V gene TRBV7-9 combines with J gene TRBJ2-1; D possibly corresponds to TRBD1 (5 bases). The germline V and J ends were trimmed by 5 bases and 6 bases, with 11 bases remaining between them. The CDR3 covers 13 residues. The germline V gene has CDR1 SEHNR and CDR2 FQNEAQ (reference sequence). For the CDR3, the DNA is TGTGCCAGCAGCCGTTCTGGGGCCAATGAGCAGTTCTTC. As protein: CASSRSGANEQFF.

The CDR3 spells CSACKQGNEQFF. The DNA of the CDR3 is TGCAGTGCTTGCAAGCAGGGAAATGAGCAGTTCTTC. J is TRBJ2-1 and V is TRBV20-1, with a tentative D call TRBD1 (5 bases). The CDR3 consists of 12 residues. V shed 5 bases and J shed 7 bases, with 12 bases lying between them. Germline lookup yields CDR1 DFQATT and CDR2 SNEGSKA (reference sequence).

This chain uses TRBV27 with TRBJ2-1; D not certain. The V end was cut by 6 bases, the J end by 5 bases, with 11 bases between. The germline CDR1 and CDR2 sequences are MNHEY and SMNVEV (reference sequence). The CDR3 extends over 13 amino acids. The CDR3 sequence is CASRQLVHNEQFF. The CDR3 DNA reads as TGTGCCAGCAGACAATTAGTCCACAATGAGCAGTTCTTC.

The chain carries TRBV6-2 or TRBV6-3 and TRBJ2-3, with 7 positions matching TRBD2. The CDR3 is made up of 12 amino acids. Germline lookup yields CDR1 MNHEY and CDR2 SVGEGT. After removal of 8 bases from V and 2 bases from J, the junction contained 1 base not matched to a gene. CDR3: CASRDYTDTQYF. As DNA, the CDR3 is TGTGCCAGCCGGGACTACACAGATACGCAGTATTTT.

CDR3 nucleotides: TGCAGCGCAGACAGAGGCGATGAAAAACTGTTTTTT. This encodes CSADRGDEKLFF. The chain couples TRBV29-1 to TRBJ1-4; a weak D match, TRBD1 (5 bases). The CDR3 is made up of 12 amino acids. The V gene lost 7 bases and the J gene lost 6 bases, with 12 bases spanning the gap. Germline CDR1 is SQVTM and CDR2 is ANQGSEA.

This clonotype was recorded only once. The gene calls are TRBV12-3 or TRBV12-4 and TRBJ1-2; maybe TRBD1 (5 bases). The CDR3 runs to 14 residues. V was trimmed by 4 bases and J by 2 bases, leaving 11 bases between them. CDR3 sequence: CASSSLGVNYGYTF. For the CDR3, the DNA is TGTGCCAGCAGTTCCCTGGGGGTCAACTATGGCTACACCTTC.

This sequence joins TRBV29-1 and TRBJ1-3, with D tentatively TRBD1 (5 bases). CDR1 and CDR2 (germline): SQVTM, ANQGSEA. This CDR3 is built from 13 residues. V was trimmed by 5 bases and J by 9 bases, leaving 17 bases between them. In DNA form, the CDR3 reads TGCAGCGTTCGGACACCCCATCCCAGCACCATATATTTT. It codes for CSVRTPHPSTIYF.

The chain uses TRBV6-5 and TRBJ1-4; no reliable D call. The ends were cut back, 5 bases at V and 6 bases at J, with 10 bases in the middle. This CDR3 has 13 amino acids. Germline lookup yields CDR1 MNHEY and CDR2 SVGAGI. CDR3 amino acids: CASSPRGHEKLFF. DNA for the CDR3: TGTGCCAGCAGTCCCCGCGGGCATGAAAAACTGTTTTTT.

V and J are TRBV27 and TRBJ2-2; TRBD2 matches 8 bases. Germline V gene sequence: CDR1 MNHEY, CDR2 SMNVEV (reference sequence). With V trimmed by 3 bases and J by 5 bases, 2 bases remained unmatched. This CDR3 region has 14 residues. Written as DNA, the CDR3 is TGTGCCAGCAGTTTGGAGCGGGGGACCGGGGAGCTGTTTTTT. It codes for CASSLERGTGELFF.

The gene calls are TRBV7-3 and TRBJ2-1, with a tentative D call TRBD2 (5 bases). Germline CDR1 SGHTA, CDR2 FQGTGA. Trimming stripped 3 bases from V and 5 bases from J, with 8 bases between. CDR3 length: 13 amino acids. CDR3 loop: CASSFSADNEQFF. The CDR3, as DNA: TGTGCCAGCAGCTTCTCAGCGGACAATGAGCAGTTCTTC. Filled out from reference TRBV7-3 and TRBJ2-1, the complete variable domain reads GAGVSQTPSNKVTEKGKYVELRCDPISGHTALYWYRQSLGQGPEFLIYFQGTGAADDSGLPNDRFFAVRPEGSVSTLKIQRTERGDSAVYLCASSFSADNEQFFGPGTRLTVL.

This chain connects TRBV27 to TRBJ2-2; no clear D gene. From germline, CDR1 is MNHEY and CDR2 SMNVEV (reference sequence). V shed 6 bases and J shed 4 bases, with 12 bases lying between them. The CDR3 has 14 amino acids. The chain's CDR3 is CASSSGPVTGELFF. As DNA, the CDR3 is TGTGCCAGCAGCTCCGGGCCGGTCACCGGGGAGCTGTTTTTT.

This clonotype was counted a few times. The CDR3 here is CASSRGLYEQYF. CDR3 nucleotide sequence: TGTGCCAGCAGCCGCGGACTCTACGAGCAGTACTTC. V gene TRBV3-1 combines with J gene TRBJ2-7; maybe TRBD2 (5 bases). Germline V lookup: CDR1 LGHDT, CDR2 YNNKEL (reference sequence). This CDR3 is 12 amino acids long. Trimming stripped 4 bases from V and 3 bases from J, with 7 bases between.

This chain uses TRBV20-1 with TRBJ2-6; unclear D gene. Germline V lookup: CDR1 DFQATT, CDR2 SNEGSKA (reference sequence). Trimming took off 6 bases at V and 0 bases at J, with 3 bases between the two ends. The CDR3 is made up of 12 amino acids. CDR3 nucleotide sequence: TGCAGTGCCCCCTCTGGGGCCAACGTCCTGACTTTC. Encoded protein: CSAPSGANVLTF.

This sequence joins TRBV19 and TRBJ2-1; no clear D gene. The CDR3 runs to 13 residues. Trimming took off 9 bases at V and 5 bases at J, with 14 bases between the two ends. Per germline, CDR1 LNHDA and CDR2 SQIVND (reference sequence). The CDR3 sequence: CASNSPTHNEQFF. The CDR3 nucleotides are TGTGCCAGCAACTCCCCTACCCACAATGAGCAGTTCTTC.

The chain has TRBV2 and TRBJ2-1; no clear D gene. The CDR3 extends over 15 amino acids. Between the trimmed V and J ends, which lost 2 bases and 2 bases, there was a span of 10 bases. Germline CDR1 is SNHLY and CDR2 is FYNNEI. The CDR3 is CASSERRDTYNEQFF. CDR3 bases: TGTGCCAGCAGTGAAAGGAGAGACACCTACAATGAGCAGTTCTTC. Filled out from reference TRBV2 and TRBJ2-1, the complete variable domain reads EPEVTQTPSHQVTQMGQEVILRCVPISNHLYFYWYRQILGQKVEFLVSFYNNEISEKSEIFDDQFSVERPDGSNFTLKIRSTKLEDSAMYFCASSERRDTYNEQFFGPGTRLTVL.

This sequence joins TRBV6-5 and TRBJ2-7; the match to TRBD2 covers 7 bases. CDR1 MNHEY and CDR2 SVGAGI come from the germline V gene. CDR3 length: 14 amino acids. Trimming cost V 7 bases and J 1 base; bases outside gene matches: 7. The DNA for the CDR3 is TGTGCCAGCACCCGCGGGGGTGGATCCTACGAGCAGTACTTC. This gives the protein CASTRGGGSYEQYF.

This rearrangement joins TRBV4-2 to TRBJ1-2; no definite D call. This CDR3 is 12 amino acids long. Trimming stripped 0 bases from V and 8 bases from J, with 7 bases between. The germline V gene has CDR1 LGHNA and CDR2 YNFKEQ. CDR3 region: CASSQDTGGYTF. DNA for the CDR3: TGTGCCAGCAGCCAAGATACCGGGGGCTACACCTTC.

The genes are TRBV20-1 and TRBJ2-7, with D possibly being TRBD2 (6 bases). The germline gives CDR1 DFQATT, CDR2 SNEGSKA (reference sequence). V lost 6 bases to trimming and J lost 0 bases, with 15 bases between them. The CDR3 consists of 14 residues. The chain's CDR3 is CSAGRKGPSYEQYF. Here the CDR3 DNA reads TGCAGTGCGGGGAGGAAGGGGCCCTCCTACGAGCAGTACTTC.

Here the CDR3 DNA reads TGTGCCAGCAGTTTACGCCTGGGGACAGGGTTCCCTGAAGCTTTCTTT. This gives the protein CASSLRLGTGFPEAFF. The J gene is TRBJ1-1, the V gene TRBV28, with 9 bases fitting TRBD1. The trim removed 2 bases at V and 6 bases at J, leaving 10 bases unmatched. The CDR3 consists of 16 residues. The germline gives CDR1 MDHEN, CDR2 SYDVKM.

The chain recombines TRBV7-6 with TRBJ2-1; 9 bases line up with TRBD1. Germline V gene data show CDR1 as SGHVS and CDR2 as FNYEAQ. CDR3 length equals 18 residues. The J segment lost 6 bases and the V segment lost 1 base, leaving 13 bases of the junction unmatched. The CDR3 spells CASSLGVPGQGLGNEQFF. CDR3 DNA sequence: TGTGCCAGCAGCTTAGGGGTTCCGGGACAGGGTCTTGGCAATGAGCAGTTCTTC.

V gene TRBV5-4 combines with J gene TRBJ2-3; D is uncertain. The CDR3 extends over 13 amino acids. V dropped 4 bases and J dropped 3 bases, with 9 bases sitting between them. Germline lookup yields CDR1 SGHNT and CDR2 YYREEE (reference sequence). CDR3 protein: CASSPPQTDTQYF. The DNA for the CDR3 is TGTGCCAGCAGCCCTCCACAGACAGATACGCAGTATTTT.

The chain couples TRBV30 to TRBJ2-3; 9 bases line up with TRBD2. Germline V gene lookup returns CDR1 GTSNPN and CDR2 SVGIG (reference sequence). CDR3 length: 16 residues. V shed 3 bases, J shed 5 bases, and the junction held 12 bases outside the gene matches. The CDR3 DNA follows: TGTGCCTGGAGCCCCATAGGGCGGGGGGGTCAAGATACGCAGTATTTT. This sequence encodes CAWSPIGRGGQDTQYF.

This clonotype has only one observation. The rearrangement links TRBV30 to TRBJ1-4; TRBD1 might be the D (6 bases). The CDR3 contains 12 residues. With 5 bases removed from V and 14 bases from J, the gap between germline ends came to 18 bases. Germline V gene lookup returns CDR1 GTSNPN and CDR2 SVGIG (reference sequence). DNA for the CDR3: TGTGCCTGGTCCGTTCAGAGGGGGTCCCTGTTTTTT. It specifies CAWSVQRGSLFF.

The V call is TRBV2, the J call TRBJ1-6; TRBD1 might be the D (5 bases). The CDR3 runs to 14 residues. V lost 7 bases and J lost 5, with 12 bases in between. Germline V lookup: CDR1 SNHLY, CDR2 FYNNEI. CDR3 in DNA: TGTGCCAGCATCCGGGACCGTGATAATTCACCCCTCCACTTT. Protein: CASIRDRDNSPLHF.

CDR3 DNA: TGTGCCAGCTCACCACCTTATCGGTGGAACACTGAAGCTTTCTTT. Translating it yields CASSPPYRWNTEAFF. This rearrangement joins TRBV18 to TRBJ1-1, with D unclear. The germline gives CDR1 KGHSH, CDR2 LQKENI. Deletions cut 0 bases from V and 1 base from J, with 9 bases between. This CDR3 comprises 15 residues.

The chain couples TRBV30 to TRBJ1-2; D may be TRBD1 (5 bases). In germline, CDR1 is GTSNPN, CDR2 SVGIG (reference sequence). The CDR3 runs 14 residues. The V end was cut by 0 bases, the J end by 4 bases, with 12 bases between. CDR3 sequence (DNA): TGTGCCTGGAGTGTACCCCCAGACAGCTATGGCTACACCTTC. This translates into CAWSVPPDSYGYTF.

The rearrangement links TRBV12-3 or TRBV12-4 to TRBJ1-1; 7 positions match TRBD1. V shed 6 bases and J 8 bases; nucleotides not matched to a gene: 12. This CDR3 has 14 amino acids. The CDR3 sequence is CASRPPPTGNEAFF. The CDR3 DNA reads as TGTGCCAGCAGACCCCCTCCGACAGGGAACGAAGCTTTCTTT.